The TCR beta chain described here comes from a study of T cell responses to AZD1222 COVID-19 vaccine. Study summary: Pooling covered second doses at about 4 or about 12 weeks. General observations from the study: Close to half of all spike-specific TCRs reportedly target regions of the variants that are unmutated. Just a handful of people given AZD1222 tested seropositive at baseline. White British donors predominated, females outnumbered males, and clonal diversity was possibly underestimated.

This CDR3 spans 10 amino acids. Trimming took off 7 bases at V and 6 bases at J, with 6 bases between the two ends. Germline values: CDR1 WNHNN, CDR2 SYGVQD (reference sequence). TCRdb's table, derived via immunoSEQ multiplex PCR, lists solely in-frame clones and lacks some. The sample includes under 200,000 clones, 90% of them seen just once. Concerning this clone: The antigen remains undetermined.

The sample was peripheral blood, taken on day 0 of AZD1222 vaccination. The J gene is TRBJ1-2, the V gene TRBV10-1; D perhaps matches TRBD1 (5 bases). The receptor comes from an adult in good health. CDR3 sequence: CASTGNGYTF. DNA for the CDR3: TGCGCCAGCACAGGGAATGGCTACACCTTC.